These 22 T cell receptor beta chains were sequenced from one sample in a study of sequential checkpoint blockade in melanoma. Indicated treatment: randomized to nivolumab then ipilimumab (arm A) or the reverse (arm B). Repertoires were generated with immunoSEQ multiplex PCR, while TCRdb's copy carries only in-frame clones and drops some. This sample has about 12,000 clones; roughly two thirds occur once, and the top ten carry 23%. Sequencing was performed on CD8+ T cells sorted from blood (inferred from file names), taken from a patient given nivolumab and ipilimumab in sequence. These receptor sequences come from a human donor with melanoma.

The chain is built from TRBV18 and TRBJ2-1, with 7 bases matching TRBD2. In germline, CDR1 is KGHSH, CDR2 LQKENI. CDR3 length equals 15 residues. V was clipped by 4 bases and J by 0 bases; unmatched bases: 3. CDR3 amino acids: CASSLGEGSYNEQFF. The DNA of the CDR3 is TGTGCCAGCTCACTGGGGGAGGGCTCCTACAATGAGCAGTTCTTC.

This clone turned up a few times. V gene TRBV11-3 combines with J gene TRBJ2-7; no reliable D call. The V end was cut by 5 bases, the J end by 5 bases, with 13 bases between. Germline-derived CDR1 and CDR2 are SGHNT and YENEEA. The CDR3 length is 13 residues. CDR3 in DNA: TGTGCCAGCAGCGCCCCGGAGTATGACGAGCAGTACTTC. Protein product: CASSAPEYDEQYF.

This chain connects TRBV29-1 to TRBJ2-7; TRBD1 matches at 7 bases. This CDR3 region has 14 residues. Looked up from germline, CDR1 is SQVTM and CDR2 is ANQGSEA. Trimming cost V 3 bases and J 1 base; bases outside gene matches: 6. CDR3 DNA sequence: TGCAGCGTTGAGTCGTCCAGGGGGTCCTACGAGCAGTACTTC. It yields the protein CSVESSRGSYEQYF.

The CDR3 reads CASSLGAGTGTYEQYF. The CDR3 coding sequence is TGTGCCAGCAGCTTAGGCGCCGGGACAGGGACCTACGAGCAGTACTTC. The rearrangement joins TRBV7-2 to TRBJ2-7, with 9 nucleotides matching TRBD1. CDR3 length equals 16 residues. The germline V gene encodes CDR1 SGHTA and CDR2 FQGNSA. The ends lost 1 base at V and 2 bases at J; junction bases unmatched: 6.

The CDR3: CASSFGGFYEQYF. CDR3 nucleotides: TGTGCCAGCAGTTTTGGCGGATTCTACGAGCAGTACTTC. V and J are TRBV27 and TRBJ2-7; no definite D call. The germline CDR1 and CDR2 sequences are MNHEY and SMNVEV (reference sequence). The CDR3 sequence is 13 residues long. V lost 3 bases, J lost 3 bases, and 9 bases lay in between.

The V call is TRBV7-9, the J call TRBJ2-7; perhaps TRBD1 as D (6 bases). The CDR3 spans 15 residues. With 1 base removed from V and 2 bases from J, the gap between germline ends came to 12 bases. CDR1 is SEHNR, CDR2 FQNEAQ, per germline (reference sequence). CDR3 coding DNA: TGTGCCAGCAGCTTAGGTTGGGGGCCCACCTACGAGCAGTACTTC. This codes for CASSLGWGPTYEQYF. Looking up the rest from reference TRBV7-9 and TRBJ2-7 gives the full variable domain: DTGVSQNPRHKITKRGQNVTFRCDPISEHNRLYWYRQTLGQGPEFLTYFQNEAQLEKSRLLSDRFSAERPKGSFSTLEIQRTEQGDSAMYLCASSLGWGPTYEQYFGPGTRLTVT.

The rearrangement links TRBV4-2 to TRBJ2-7, with TRBD1 identical over 8 bases. CDR3 length equals 14 residues. J gave up 3 bases and V 4 bases, and 5 bases lay outside the gene matches. Germline V gene lookup returns CDR1 LGHNA and CDR2 YNFKEQ. The CDR3 DNA follows: TGTGCCAGCAGCCCCCGGACAGGGAGCTACGAGCAGTACTTC. It codes for CASSPRTGSYEQYF.

The rearrangement uses TRBV4-1 and TRBJ1-2; 8 bases are a match to TRBD1. CDR1 and CDR2 (germline): MGHRA, YSYEKL. This CDR3 spans 15 amino acids. Trimming at V came to 5 bases and at J to 6 bases, leaving 11 bases not matched to a gene. CDR3 in DNA: TGCGCCAGCAGCTATCCGGGACAGGACTATGATGGCTACACCTTC. It specifies CASSYPGQDYDGYTF.

The V call is TRBV27, the J call TRBJ2-2; possible D gene TRBD1, 6 bases. Germline V lookup: CDR1 MNHEY, CDR2 SMNVEV (reference sequence). V was cut by 5 bases and J by 0 bases, with 10 bases left in between. The CDR3 has 15 amino acids. CDR3 DNA: TGTGCCAGCAGTCCCTGGACAGCGAACACCGGGGAGCTGTTTTTT. Its translation: CASSPWTANTGELFF.

The sample holds a few counts of this clone. The chain carries TRBV4-2 and TRBJ2-2, with 12 bases fitting TRBD2. The CDR3 extends over 19 amino acids. CDR1 and CDR2 from the germline V gene are LGHNA and YNFKEQ. V trimming: 1 base; J trimming: 7 bases; junction bases outside the gene matches: 13. CDR3: CASSQAGGLAGPRGGELFF. The CDR3 bases are TGTGCCAGCAGCCAAGCAGGCGGACTAGCGGGGCCGCGTGGCGGGGAGCTGTTTTTT.

The rearrangement joins TRBV4-1 to TRBJ2-7, with 9 bases matching TRBD1. CDR1 MGHRA and CDR2 YSYEKL come from the germline V gene. The CDR3 is made up of 16 amino acids. V was clipped by 6 bases and J by 3 bases; unmatched bases: 12. The DNA of the CDR3 is TGCGCCAGCAGACCCGTCCGGGGACAGGGAAACTACGAGCAGTACTTC. Its protein is CASRPVRGQGNYEQYF.

V gene TRBV9 combines with J gene TRBJ2-1; TRBD1 agrees at 9 bases. The CDR3 runs 18 residues. In germline, CDR1 is SGDLS, CDR2 YYNGEE. J gave up 3 bases and V 0 bases, and 10 bases lay outside the gene matches. The CDR3 protein is CASSVASPGQGYYNEQFF. In DNA form, the CDR3 reads TGTGCCAGCAGCGTAGCCTCTCCGGGACAGGGATACTACAATGAGCAGTTCTTC.

This clone appeared once. The V gene is TRBV19, the J gene TRBJ2-3; D possibly corresponds to TRBD1 (5 bases). Germline values: CDR1 LNHDA, CDR2 SQIVND (reference sequence). This CDR3 region has 14 residues. The ends were cut back, 3 bases at V and 3 bases at J, with 10 bases in the middle. In DNA, the CDR3 is TGTGCCAGTAGTATGGGGCTGGGAACAGATACGCAGTATTTT. Protein sequence: CASSMGLGTDTQYF.

The chain carries TRBV6-1 and TRBJ2-7; 8 bases are a match to TRBD2. The CDR3 contains 13 residues. V gave up 6 bases and J gave up 4 bases; unmatched junction bases: 5. Germline CDR1 is MNHNS and CDR2 is SASEGT. The CDR3 protein is CASSPRGGYEQYF. CDR3 nucleotides: TGTGCCAGCAGCCCCCGGGGGGGTTACGAGCAGTACTTC.

This clone was picked up a small number of times. The CDR3 coding sequence is TGTGCCAGCAGCTTGTCCCTTCGACAGTCCTACAATGAGCAGTTCTTC. This translates into CASSLSLRQSYNEQFF. The V call is TRBV7-2, the J call TRBJ2-1, with a possible D match to TRBD1 (5 bases). Between the trimmed V and J ends, which lost 3 bases and 1 base, there was a span of 13 bases. The CDR3 sequence is 16 residues long. The germline CDR1 and CDR2 sequences are SGHTA and FQGNSA.

This chain connects TRBV11-2 to TRBJ2-7; D ambiguous. The CDR3 has 15 residues. Between the trimmed V and J ends, which lost 2 bases and 3 bases, there was a span of 14 bases. The germline gives CDR1 SGHAT, CDR2 FQNNGV. The CDR3 loop reads CASSLQNRLNYEQYF. The CDR3 nucleotides are TGTGCCAGCAGCTTACAAAACCGTCTAAACTACGAGCAGTACTTC.

This clone showed up just a few times. The gene calls are TRBV5-6 and TRBJ2-7; D is perhaps TRBD2 (5 bases). Trimming took 4 bases from V and 1 from J, leaving 15 bases between them. CDR1 and CDR2 (germline): SGHDT, YYEEEE. The CDR3 covers 15 residues. The CDR3 nucleotides read TGTGCCAGCAGCGAGTCGGGATTCAGATCCTACGAGCAGTACTTC. It yields the protein CASSESGFRSYEQYF.

By its share, this clone is medium-sized. The V and J genes are TRBV6-1 and TRBJ1-5; a weak D match, TRBD1 (5 bases). V shed 7 bases and J shed 13 bases, with 14 bases lying between them. CDR1 and CDR2 (germline): MNHNS, SASEGT. The CDR3 contains 11 residues. The DNA of the CDR3 is TGTGCCAGCAAGGGCCCAGCAGGGCAGCATTTT. This sequence encodes CASKGPAGQHF.

The rearrangement links TRBV7-6 to TRBJ2-7; D unclear. This CDR3 has 13 residues. CDR1 is SGHVS, CDR2 FNYEAQ, per germline. V lost 5 bases, J lost 6 bases, and 14 bases lay in between. The DNA of the CDR3 is TGTGCCAGCAGCCCCCGACAATCCGGCGAGCAGTACTTC. Amino acid sequence: CASSPRQSGEQYF.

V is TRBV9 and J is TRBJ1-2; D might be TRBD1 (5 bases). V was pared by 3 bases and J by 8 bases, with 11 bases between. The germline V gene has CDR1 SGDLS and CDR2 YYNGEE. This CDR3 comprises 12 residues. The CDR3 DNA reads TGTGCCAGCAGCGGGGGCATTTCGGGCTACACCTTC. As protein: CASSGGISGYTF.

The sample holds one count of this clone. One junction end does not reproduce the germline sequence, and a read error may be involved. Other DNA sequences from this sample encode an identical CDR3 as well. This sequence joins TRBV5-5 and TRBJ2-1, with unresolved D. The CDR3 is 13 residues long. Germline-derived CDR1 and CDR2 are SGHKS and YYEKEE (reference sequence). The CDR3 reads CASSIDNYNEQFF. Written as DNA, the CDR3 is TGCGCCAGCAGCATAGACAACTACAATGAGCAGTTCTTC. The full variable domain, with the rest looked up from reference TRBV5-5 and TRBJ2-1, is DAGVTQSPTHLIKTRGQQVTLRCSPISGHKSVSWYQQVLGQGPQFIFQYYEKEERGRGNFPDRFSARQFPNYSSELNVNALLLGDSALYLCASSIDNYNEQFFGPGTRLTVL.

The gene calls are TRBV29-1 and TRBJ1-4; TRBD1 aligns across 10 bases. This CDR3 is built from 15 residues. With 2 bases clipped from V and 6 bases from J, the junction kept 6 bases outside the gene matches. Per germline, CDR1 SQVTM and CDR2 ANQGSEA. CDR3 DNA: TGCAGCGTTGAAACAGTAGGGACAGGGGATGAAAAACTGTTTTTT. Translation gives CSVETVGTGDEKLFF.